A selection of T cell receptor beta chains follows, all from one sample in a study of blood T cell repertoires in COVID-19. Sequenced by immunoSEQ multiplex PCR; TCRdb stores in-frame clones only, minus some. The table shows 250,000 to 350,000 clones, with 87% occurring only once. Sequencing was done on a sample of peripheral blood. These receptors originate from a woman aged 50 to 65 who had recovered from COVID-19. CDR3s include the opening cysteine and the closing phenylalanine or tryptophan. Each record gives: clone size, J gene, V gene, D gene, CDR3 DNA, CDR3 protein. The D gene is left open where the match is weak. Part of the rows lack a size; the others show once, few, many or a class for expanded clones.

>-|TRBJ1-2|TRBV5-4|-
TGTGCCAGCAGTTTAGACAGTAACTATGGCTACACCTTC
CASSLDSNYGYTF
>-|TRBJ1-5|TRBV5-6|TRBD1
TGTGCCAGCAGCGGCAGGACAGGGGATAGCAATCAGCCCCAGCATTTT
CASSGRTGDSNQPQHF
>-|TRBJ1-2|TRBV19|-
TGTGCCAGTAGGCCTAACCCTACCGGGTTCCATGGCTACACCTTC
CASRPNPTGFHGYTF
>once|TRBJ2-7|TRBV28|TRBD2
TGTGCCAGCAGGGGGGGAGGGCTATTCTCCTACGAGCAGTACTTC
CASRGGGLFSYEQYF
>once|TRBJ1-5|TRBV19|TRBD1
TGTGCCAGTAGTATCGCCAGACAGGGGCTAAATCAGCCCCAGCATTTT
CASSIARQGLNQPQHF
>-|TRBJ2-2|TRBV6-5|TRBD1
TGTGCCAGCAGTTACAGGACAGGCCCCACCGGGGAGCTGTTTTTT
CASSYRTGPTGELFF
>few|TRBJ1-5|TRBV2|-
TGTGCCAGCAGTGCCACGGGTTTTACTCAGCCCCAGCATTTT
CASSATGFTQPQHF
>-|TRBJ2-5|TRBV24-1|TRBD1
TGTGCCACCAGTGATTTGCAGGGGGCCCATACGGAAGAGACCCAGTACTTC
CATSDLQGAHTEETQYF
>-|TRBJ1-1|TRBV3-1/TRBV3-2|TRBD1
TGTGCCAGCAGCCAGGTTTGGGACAGGGGGCAGATAGCTTTCTTT
CASSQVWDRGQIAFF
>-|TRBJ1-5|TRBV19|-
TGTGCCAGTAGTACGGGACTGGCAAATCAGCCCCAGCATTTT
CASSTGLANQPQHF
>-|TRBJ1-2|TRBV5-6|TRBD1
TGTGCCAGCAGCTTCGGGGACAGGGGATTTGGTGGCTACACCTTC
CASSFGDRGFGGYTF
>-|TRBJ2-1|TRBV4-3|TRBD2
TGCGCCAGCAGCCAAGATGGCCGTAGCACTAGCGCCTACAATGAGCAGTTCTTC
CASSQDGRSTSAYNEQFF
>-|TRBJ2-2|TRBV6-5|-
TGTGCCAGCAGCCCCAGGGCCGGGAACACCGGGGAGCTGTTTTTT
CASSPRAGNTGELFF
>-|TRBJ1-1|TRBV10-3|-
TGTGCCATCAGCACCACAGGGAACACTGAAGCTTTCTTT
CAISTTGNTEAFF
>-|TRBJ1-5|TRBV6-5|-
TGTGCCAGCGCGAGCCGCCGAGTCAATCAGCCCCAGCATTTT
CASASRRVNQPQHF
>-|TRBJ2-7|TRBV27|-
TGTGACCCGGGGTCTTCCTACGAGCAGTACTTC
CDPGSSYEQYF
>-|TRBJ1-4|TRBV30|-
TGTGCCTGGAGTACGGGACAACTTTCAACTAATGAAAAACTGTTTTTT
CAWSTGQLSTNEKLFF
>-|TRBJ1-4|TRBV9|TRBD1
TGTGCCAGCAGCGTCGGGACAGGGATTGGTGAAAAACTGTTTTTT
CASSVGTGIGEKLFF
>-|TRBJ2-7|TRBV27|TRBD1
TGTGCCAGCAGTTGGACAGGCTACGAGCAGTACTTC
CASSWTGYEQYF
>once|TRBJ1-5|TRBV7-2|-
TGTGCCAGCAGGGGCGGGATTGTGGGTCAGCCCCAGCATTTT
CASRGGIVGQPQHF
>-|TRBJ1-6|TRBV18|-
TGTGCCAGCTCACCGAATCGGGATTCACCCCTCCACTTT
CASSPNRDSPLHF
>-|TRBJ1-1|TRBV30|-
TGTGCCTGGAGTGGGAGAACTGAAGCTTTCTTT
CAWSGRTEAFF
>-|TRBJ1-1|TRBV7-8|TRBD1
TGTGCCAGCAGCCCAACAGGGGCAGGCACTGAAGCTTTCTTT
CASSPTGAGTEAFF
>once|TRBJ1-6|TRBV6-2/TRBV6-3|TRBD1
TGTGCCAGCAGTTACTCGAGCCCAGGGGGGTATAATTCACCCCTCCACTTT
CASSYSSPGGYNSPLHF
>-|TRBJ1-6|TRBV16|-
TGTGCCAGCAGCCTAACAGGGTCGGAGTCACCCCTCCACTTT
CASSLTGSESPLHF
>-|TRBJ2-7|TRBV7-2|-
TGTGCCAGCAGCTTACAGACAGCCCCCCTTGGGGAGCAGTACTTC
CASSLQTAPLGEQYF
>once|TRBJ1-5|TRBV28|-
TGTGCCAGCACCTATAGCAATCAGCCCCAGCATTTT
CASTYSNQPQHF
>-|TRBJ1-1|TRBV18|-
TGTGCCAGCTCACCACCGATTCGGGGAGGGAACACTGAAGCTTTCTTT
CASSPPIRGGNTEAFF
>-|TRBJ1-2|TRBV18|TRBD1
TGTGCCAGCTCGACGGGACAGGCAGGTGGCTACACCTTC
CASSTGQAGGYTF
>few|TRBJ2-2|TRBV9|TRBD2
TGTGCCAGCAGTCAAGCGGGAGGGGGCACCGGGGAGCTGTTTTTT
CASSQAGGGTGELFF
>-|TRBJ2-1|TRBV6-6|TRBD2
TGTGCCAGCAGCCTACTGAGGGAGGGCGGGAATGAGCAGTTCTTC
CASSLLREGGNEQFF
>-|TRBJ1-5|TRBV18|TRBD1
TGTGCCAGCTCAATTGGGACAGGGGGAAAGCAGCCCCAGCATTTT
CASSIGTGGKQPQHF
>-|TRBJ1-2|TRBV5-5|-
TGTGCCAGCAGCTTGGCGTATAATGACTACTATGGCTACACCTTC
CASSLAYNDYYGYTF
>-|TRBJ2-3|TRBV4-2|-
TGTGCCAGCAGCCATCTCCTGCCGGGGGTCAAGGATACGCAGTATTTT
CASSHLLPGVKDTQYF
>-|TRBJ1-2|TRBV5-8|TRBD1
TGTGCCAGCAGCACACCCGGACAGGGAGGGTATGGCTACACCTTC
CASSTPGQGGYGYTF
>-|TRBJ2-5|TRBV7-8|TRBD2
TGTGCCAGCAGCCCCATCCGGCTAGCGGGGGGGCTAGAGACCCAGTACTTC
CASSPIRLAGGLETQYF
>-|TRBJ1-3|TRBV18|-
TGTGCCAGCTCCCGGGAGACAGATGACTCTGGAAACACCATATATTTT
CASSRETDDSGNTIYF
>-|TRBJ1-3|TRBV6-5|-
TGTGCCAGCAAGGGGGGGGCGAATGGAAACACCATATATTTT
CASKGGANGNTIYF
>-|TRBJ2-7|TRBV19|TRBD2
TGTGCCAGTAGTATTGGGACTACCTACCCAAACGAGCAGTACTTC
CASSIGTTYPNEQYF
>few|TRBJ2-3|TRBV6-2/TRBV6-3|TRBD2
TGTGCCAGCAGTGCGGGGGGCACCATCACAGATACGCAGTATTTT
CASSAGGTITDTQYF
>-|TRBJ1-6|TRBV3-1/TRBV3-2|-
TGTGCCAGCAGCCAGTACAGGGATACACCCCTCCACTTT
CASSQYRDTPLHF
>once|TRBJ1-1|TRBV18|-
TGTGCCAGCTCACCCGGGAGGGAGAGCACTGAAGCTTTCTTT
CASSPGRESTEAFF
>-|TRBJ2-5|TRBV14|-
TGTGCCAGCAGCCCCTGGGACTGGGGGGAGACCCAGTACTTC
CASSPWDWGETQYF
>-|TRBJ2-5|TRBV3-1/TRBV3-2|-
TGTGCCAGCAGCCATTGGACAGAGCAAGAGACCCAGTACTTC
CASSHWTEQETQYF
>-|TRBJ1-2|TRBV9|TRBD1
TGTGCCAGCAGCGTAGCTAGTGGGACAGGGGGTGTCTACACCTTC
CASSVASGTGGVYTF
>once|TRBJ2-6|TRBV27|-
TGTGCCAGCAGCACCAGGTCTGGGGCCAACGTCCTGACTTTC
CASSTRSGANVLTF
>-|TRBJ2-2|TRBV9|TRBD2
TGTGCCAGCAGTAGGACTAGCGGGGGGGCCGCGAACACCGGGGAGCTGTTTTTT
CASSRTSGGAANTGELFF
>-|TRBJ1-2|TRBV19|TRBD1
TGTGCCAGTAGGACAGGGAGATATGGCTACACCTTC
CASRTGRYGYTF
>-|TRBJ2-5|TRBV15|-
TGTGCCACCAGCAGCGGAGAGACAGTAAACCAAGAGACCCAGTACTTC
CATSSGETVNQETQYF
>-|TRBJ2-2|TRBV21-1|-
TGTGCCAGCAGCAAAGATAGGGCGGGACAGCCTCCGGACACCGGGGAGCTGTTTTTT
CASSKDRAGQPPDTGELFF
>-|TRBJ2-5|TRBV4-1|TRBD2
TGCGCCAGCAGCGGAATAGCGGGGGGTATCCAAGAGACCCAGTACTTC
CASSGIAGGIQETQYF
>-|TRBJ1-2|TRBV28|TRBD1
TGTGCCAGCAACTCGGACAGGAGTGGCTATGGCTACACCTTC
CASNSDRSGYGYTF
>few|TRBJ2-1|TRBV28|TRBD2
TGTGCCAGCAGTCTTCTAGCGGGAGTTACCTCCTACAATGAGCAGTTCTTC
CASSLLAGVTSYNEQFF
>-|TRBJ2-3|TRBV4-2|TRBD1
TGTGCCAGCAGCCAAGTGGGGACAGGTGCAGGAGATACGCAGTATTTT
CASSQVGTGAGDTQYF
>-|TRBJ2-1|TRBV7-9|TRBD2
TGTGCCAGCAGCCACCCTCGGGCTAGCGGGAGCTATGAGCAGTTCTTC
CASSHPRASGSYEQFF